Reported below is one TCR beta chain. What it binds is unknown. This specimen belongs to a study of T cell responses to AZD1222 COVID-19 vaccine. Whole-study results and caveats: The study identified only a handful of AZD1222 recipients as seropositive at baseline.

The assay was immunoSEQ multiplex PCR, and TCRdb's table has in-frame clones only and misses some. This table holds around 110,000 clones, about 90% found once. Germline CDR1 reads MNHEY; CDR2 reads SVGAGI. This CDR3 has 15 residues. Losses at the gene ends were 5 bases for V and 2 bases for J; bases not matched to a gene: 3. The chain recombines TRBV6-5 with TRBJ2-1, with 10 bases matching TRBD2. Sequenced material: peripheral blood, taken on day 0 of AZD1222 vaccination. The sequence was collected from an adult in good health. The CDR3 DNA reads TGTGCCAGCAGTACAAGCGGGGGGGCCTACAATGAGCAGTTCTTC. Amino acid sequence: CASSTSGGAYNEQFF.